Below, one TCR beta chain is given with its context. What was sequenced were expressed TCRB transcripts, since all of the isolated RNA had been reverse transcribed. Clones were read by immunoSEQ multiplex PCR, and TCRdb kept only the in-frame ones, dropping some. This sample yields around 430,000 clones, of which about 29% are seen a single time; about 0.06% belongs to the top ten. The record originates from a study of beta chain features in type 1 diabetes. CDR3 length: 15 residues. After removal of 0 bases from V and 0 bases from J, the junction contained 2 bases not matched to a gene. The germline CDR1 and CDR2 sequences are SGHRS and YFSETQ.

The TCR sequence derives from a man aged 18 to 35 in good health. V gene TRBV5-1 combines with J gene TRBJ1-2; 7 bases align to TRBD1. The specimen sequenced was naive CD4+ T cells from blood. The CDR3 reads CASSLDQGANYGYTF. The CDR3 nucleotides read TGCGCCAGCAGCTTGGACCAGGGGGCTAACTATGGCTACACCTTC.